This is a list of T cell receptor beta chains from one sample in a study of T cell repertoires in cytomegalovirus infection. TCRdb ran MiXCR on the reads and lists one entry per CDR3 protein. The repertoire includes about 190,000 distinct CDR3 sequences, under 30% of them detected once, and roughly 31% sits in the top ten. Sample: PBMCs. The receptors were sampled from a human donor in good health (CMV status not recorded). Some clones in this sample may be carry-over from other donors' samples. Each CDR3 is given with its conserved first and last residue. D genes are given only for firm matches. The listing skips clone size in some rows; elsewhere it reads once, few, many or a size class.

CDR3nt: TGTGCCAGCCGCCCTACTAGCGGGGGGGCTCAGCAGTACTTC; CDR3aa: CASRPTSGGAQQYF; j_gene: TRBJ2-7; v_gene: TRBV2; abundance: NA; len: 14; d_gene: TRBD2
CDR3nt: TGCGCCAGCAGCCAAGAACGGAGCGGGGGATACAATGAGCAGTTCTTC; CDR3aa: CASSQERSGGYNEQFF; j_gene: TRBJ2-1; v_gene: TRBV4-1; abundance: NA; len: 16; d_gene: TRBD2
CDR3nt: TGTGCCAGCAGCCCCGGGGGGCACACTGAAGCTTTCTTT; CDR3aa: CASSPGGHTEAFF; j_gene: TRBJ1-1; v_gene: TRBV12-3/TRBV12-4; abundance: NA; len: 13; d_gene: NA
CDR3nt: TGTGCCAGCAGCCAACAGAGCATGAACACTGAAGCTTTCTTT; CDR3aa: CASSQQSMNTEAFF; j_gene: TRBJ1-1; v_gene: TRBV12-3/TRBV12-4; abundance: few; len: 14; d_gene: NA
CDR3nt: TGTGCCAGCAGTAGGGCGGGTAATGAAAAACTGTTTTTT; CDR3aa: CASSRAGNEKLFF; j_gene: TRBJ1-4; v_gene: TRBV6-2/TRBV6-3; abundance: once; len: 13; d_gene: NA
CDR3nt: TGTGCCAGCAGCACTCTGGGTTTCTATGGCTACACCTTC; CDR3aa: CASSTLGFYGYTF; j_gene: TRBJ1-2; v_gene: TRBV7-2; abundance: NA; len: 13; d_gene: NA
CDR3nt: TGTGCCAGCACCCAATCTGTCGGCGAGCAGTACTTC; CDR3aa: CASTQSVGEQYF; j_gene: TRBJ2-7; v_gene: TRBV6-1; abundance: few; len: 12; d_gene: NA
CDR3nt: TGCGCCAGCAGCCAGGGAATCGGTCAGCCCCAGCATTTT; CDR3aa: CASSQGIGQPQHF; j_gene: TRBJ1-5; v_gene: TRBV4-1; abundance: NA; len: 13; d_gene: NA
CDR3nt: TGTGCCAGCAGCTTGGAAGGGGGCGGTAACACCGGGGAGCTGTTTTTT; CDR3aa: CASSLEGGGNTGELFF; j_gene: TRBJ2-2; v_gene: TRBV5-4; abundance: few; len: 16; d_gene: TRBD1
CDR3nt: TGTGCCAGCAGCTCGACAAGAAGTTACGAGCAGTACTTC; CDR3aa: CASSSTRSYEQYF; j_gene: TRBJ2-7; v_gene: TRBV5-6; abundance: NA; len: 13; d_gene: NA
CDR3nt: TGTGCCAGCACCGGGACAGGGGGTTATGGCTACACCTTC; CDR3aa: CASTGTGGYGYTF; j_gene: TRBJ1-2; v_gene: TRBV11-2; abundance: NA; len: 13; d_gene: TRBD1
CDR3nt: TGTGCCAGTAGTATATCGGGAATTAATGAAAAACTGTTTTTT; CDR3aa: CASSISGINEKLFF; j_gene: TRBJ1-4; v_gene: TRBV19; abundance: NA; len: 14; d_gene: NA
CDR3nt: TGTGCCAGCAGTTTTCAAGAAGGGGGAAGGCAGCCCCAGCATTTT; CDR3aa: CASSFQEGGRQPQHF; j_gene: TRBJ1-5; v_gene: TRBV12-3/TRBV12-4; abundance: NA; len: 15; d_gene: NA
CDR3nt: TGTGCCAGCAGCTACATTAGCGGGGGATCGAACACCGGGGAGCTGTTTTTT; CDR3aa: CASSYISGGSNTGELFF; j_gene: TRBJ2-2; v_gene: TRBV7-8; abundance: many; len: 17; d_gene: TRBD2
CDR3nt: TGTGCCAGCAGTCGACTGGTTGGGGCCAACGTCCTGACTTTC; CDR3aa: CASSRLVGANVLTF; j_gene: TRBJ2-6; v_gene: TRBV12-3/TRBV12-4; abundance: few; len: 14; d_gene: NA
CDR3nt: TGTGCCAGCAGCCCCGAGCCGGCGGGGGGGCCGGGTGAGCAGTTCTTC; CDR3aa: CASSPEPAGGPGEQFF; j_gene: TRBJ2-1; v_gene: TRBV7-3; abundance: NA; len: 16; d_gene: TRBD2
CDR3nt: TGCAGCGCCATCTGGGAGAAGGCTGAAGCTTTCTTT; CDR3aa: CSAIWEKAEAFF; j_gene: TRBJ1-1; v_gene: TRBV29-1; abundance: few; len: 12; d_gene: NA
CDR3nt: TGTGCCAGCAGCTGGAGTGAGGGGCTGGGGTACGAGCAGTACTTC; CDR3aa: CASSWSEGLGYEQYF; j_gene: TRBJ2-7; v_gene: TRBV11-2; abundance: NA; len: 15; d_gene: NA
CDR3nt: TGTGCCAGCAGCTTTCCCATCGAGACCCAGTACTTC; CDR3aa: CASSFPIETQYF; j_gene: TRBJ2-5; v_gene: TRBV7-2; abundance: NA; len: 12; d_gene: NA
CDR3nt: TGTGCCAGCAGCTTACCTGCAGAGAACACTGAAGCTTTCTTT; CDR3aa: CASSLPAENTEAFF; j_gene: TRBJ1-1; v_gene: TRBV13; abundance: NA; len: 14; d_gene: NA
CDR3nt: TGTGCCATCAGTGAGTCGGGAGGTGGTGGCTATGGCTACACCTTC; CDR3aa: CAISESGGGGYGYTF; j_gene: TRBJ1-2; v_gene: TRBV10-3; abundance: few; len: 15; d_gene: NA
CDR3nt: TGTGCCAGCAGCTTAGGAGACGGGGGGCAGTTGCAGTACTTC; CDR3aa: CASSLGDGGQLQYF; j_gene: TRBJ2-5; v_gene: TRBV11-1; abundance: once; len: 14; d_gene: NA
CDR3nt: TGTGCCCGCAGTGCGACTAGCGGGGGCATAAACACCGGGGAGCTGTTTTTT; CDR3aa: CARSATSGGINTGELFF; j_gene: TRBJ2-2; v_gene: TRBV6-1; abundance: few; len: 17; d_gene: TRBD2
CDR3nt: TGTGCCAGCAGCCCAACCGGGACATTGTTCTACGAGCAGTACTTC; CDR3aa: CASSPTGTLFYEQYF; j_gene: TRBJ2-7; v_gene: TRBV5-4; abundance: NA; len: 15; d_gene: NA
CDR3nt: TGTGCCAGTAGTCCCAGCACAGGACCCTACGAGCAGTACTTC; CDR3aa: CASSPSTGPYEQYF; j_gene: TRBJ2-7; v_gene: TRBV19; abundance: NA; len: 14; d_gene: NA
CDR3nt: TGTGCCAGCAGCTTTCTCCCAGCCGGCGAGCAGTACTTC; CDR3aa: CASSFLPAGEQYF; j_gene: TRBJ2-7; v_gene: TRBV7-2; abundance: many; len: 13; d_gene: NA
CDR3nt: TGTGCCAGCAGCCTCGTAAGGATGGGAAACGGCGAGCAGTACTTC; CDR3aa: CASSLVRMGNGEQYF; j_gene: TRBJ2-7; v_gene: TRBV7-3; abundance: once; len: 15; d_gene: NA
CDR3nt: TGTGCCAGCAGCTCCACCCCTGGCAGGGGAGCAGATGGAAACACCATATATTTT; CDR3aa: CASSSTPGRGADGNTIYF; j_gene: TRBJ1-3; v_gene: TRBV7-2; abundance: NA; len: 18; d_gene: NA
CDR3nt: TGTGCCAGCAGAGCTTCGACAGTTAACACTGAAGCTTTCTTT; CDR3aa: CASRASTVNTEAFF; j_gene: TRBJ1-1; v_gene: TRBV2; abundance: NA; len: 14; d_gene: NA
CDR3nt: TGTGCCAGCACCCTAGGGGACAGGGTGTTCACTGAAGCTTTCTTT; CDR3aa: CASTLGDRVFTEAFF; j_gene: TRBJ1-1; v_gene: TRBV12-3/TRBV12-4; abundance: few; len: 15; d_gene: TRBD1
CDR3nt: TGCGGTTCAAGAGCGGGGCCCTCCTACGAGCAGTACTTC; CDR3aa: CGSRAGPSYEQYF; j_gene: TRBJ2-7; v_gene: TRBV20-1; abundance: NA; len: 13; d_gene: TRBD2
CDR3nt: TGTGCCAGCAGCTTGGTAGGGGGAAGAAACACTGAAGCTTTCTTT; CDR3aa: CASSLVGGRNTEAFF; j_gene: TRBJ1-1; v_gene: TRBV5-4; abundance: NA; len: 15; d_gene: NA
CDR3nt: TGCAGTGCTAGAGATCATATGCAGGGGGCTGGGTCCGAGCAGTACTTC; CDR3aa: CSARDHMQGAGSEQYF; j_gene: TRBJ2-7; v_gene: TRBV20-1; abundance: once; len: 16; d_gene: TRBD1
CDR3nt: TGTGCCAGCTCACCCCAGACAGGGGCGAACACCGGGGAGCTGTTTTTT; CDR3aa: CASSPQTGANTGELFF; j_gene: TRBJ2-2; v_gene: TRBV18; abundance: NA; len: 16; d_gene: TRBD1
CDR3nt: TGTGCCAGCAGTGAAGCCCCCAGCTCCTACAATGAGCAGTTCTTC; CDR3aa: CASSEAPSSYNEQFF; j_gene: TRBJ2-1; v_gene: TRBV2; abundance: many; len: 15; d_gene: NA
CDR3nt: TGCGCCAGCAGCCAGAACCGAGGCAGCCCATACTACGAGCAGTACTTC; CDR3aa: CASSQNRGSPYYEQYF; j_gene: TRBJ2-7; v_gene: TRBV4-3; abundance: NA; len: 16; d_gene: NA
CDR3nt: TGTGCCAGCAGCTTATGGCCCCGGAGTGAAAAACTGTTTTTT; CDR3aa: CASSLWPRSEKLFF; j_gene: TRBJ1-4; v_gene: TRBV7-8; abundance: NA; len: 14; d_gene: NA
CDR3nt: TGTGCCAGCAGCTCGACAGGGGATACGCAGTATTTT; CDR3aa: CASSSTGDTQYF; j_gene: TRBJ2-3; v_gene: TRBV7-2; abundance: many; len: 12; d_gene: TRBD1
CDR3nt: TGTGCCAGCAGCCTCGGGACAGGGGTGGGCAATCAGCCCCAGCATTTT; CDR3aa: CASSLGTGVGNQPQHF; j_gene: TRBJ1-5; v_gene: TRBV7-9; abundance: few; len: 16; d_gene: TRBD1
CDR3nt: TGTGCCAGCAGTTTTGGGCGGGGGGTATACAATGAGCAGTTCTTC; CDR3aa: CASSFGRGVYNEQFF; j_gene: TRBJ2-1; v_gene: TRBV12-3/TRBV12-4; abundance: NA; len: 15; d_gene: TRBD2
CDR3nt: TGTGCCAGCAGGGCAGGGGGGCGATTAAGCAATCAGCCCCAGCATTTT; CDR3aa: CASRAGGRLSNQPQHF; j_gene: TRBJ1-5; v_gene: TRBV2; abundance: NA; len: 16; d_gene: TRBD1
CDR3nt: TGCAGTGCTAGGGGCCAGCTTAACACCGGGGAGCTGTTTTTT; CDR3aa: CSARGQLNTGELFF; j_gene: TRBJ2-2; v_gene: TRBV20-1; abundance: NA; len: 14; d_gene: NA
CDR3nt: TGCGCCAGCAGCCAAGATGCTATAGGACAGGTTAACACTGAAGCTTTCTTT; CDR3aa: CASSQDAIGQVNTEAFF; j_gene: TRBJ1-1; v_gene: TRBV4-3; abundance: few; len: 17; d_gene: TRBD1
CDR3nt: TGTGCCAGCAGCCAAGGACACACGAACACTGAAGCTTTCTTT; CDR3aa: CASSQGHTNTEAFF; j_gene: TRBJ1-1; v_gene: TRBV5-5; abundance: NA; len: 14; d_gene: NA
CDR3nt: TGTGCTAGTGACCGAGCGGGGACCCCTGGACAGCAGTACTTC; CDR3aa: CASDRAGTPGQQYF; j_gene: TRBJ2-7; v_gene: TRBV12-5; abundance: NA; len: 14; d_gene: TRBD2
CDR3nt: TGCGCCAGCAGCTCCGGCGAGATTCGTTCACCCCTCCACTTT; CDR3aa: CASSSGEIRSPLHF; j_gene: TRBJ1-6; v_gene: TRBV5-1; abundance: few; len: 14; d_gene: NA
CDR3nt: TGCAGCGTGGCGCCCTATGGCTACACCTTC; CDR3aa: CSVAPYGYTF; j_gene: TRBJ1-2; v_gene: TRBV29-1; abundance: NA; len: 10; d_gene: NA
CDR3nt: TGTGCCAGTAGTATCCGAAGACAGGTGAACACCGGGGAGCTGTTTTTT; CDR3aa: CASSIRRQVNTGELFF; j_gene: TRBJ2-2; v_gene: TRBV19; abundance: few; len: 16; d_gene: NA
CDR3nt: TGTGCCACCGGTCAGCAGGTAGGCACTGAAGCTTTCTTT; CDR3aa: CATGQQVGTEAFF; j_gene: TRBJ1-1; v_gene: TRBV10-3; abundance: once; len: 13; d_gene: NA
CDR3nt: TGTGCCAGCAGCTTAGCGCCGGGCACAGATACGCAGTATTTT; CDR3aa: CASSLAPGTDTQYF; j_gene: TRBJ2-3; v_gene: TRBV7-2; abundance: many; len: 14; d_gene: NA
CDR3nt: TGTGCCAGCAGCTTCCGGACGTCTGGAAACACCATATATTTT; CDR3aa: CASSFRTSGNTIYF; j_gene: TRBJ1-3; v_gene: TRBV7-2; abundance: many; len: 14; d_gene: NA
CDR3nt: TGTGCCAGCAGCGGGGGCAGCCGCATCGGAAACACCATATATTTT; CDR3aa: CASSGGSRIGNTIYF; j_gene: TRBJ1-3; v_gene: TRBV28; abundance: once; len: 15; d_gene: NA
CDR3nt: TGTGCCAGCAGTGGAAGGGACAGGTTCTACAATGAGCAGTTCTTC; CDR3aa: CASSGRDRFYNEQFF; j_gene: TRBJ2-1; v_gene: TRBV6-2/TRBV6-3; abundance: few; len: 15; d_gene: TRBD1
CDR3nt: TGCAGTGCTAGGCCCCGGGGACAGTCCTACGAGCAGTACTTC; CDR3aa: CSARPRGQSYEQYF; j_gene: TRBJ2-7; v_gene: TRBV20-1; abundance: NA; len: 14; d_gene: TRBD1
CDR3nt: TGCGCCAGCAGCCAAGATTTGGACAGGGGCTATGGCCACACCTTC; CDR3aa: CASSQDLDRGYGHTF; j_gene: TRBJ1-2; v_gene: TRBV4-3; abundance: NA; len: 15; d_gene: TRBD1
CDR3nt: TGTGCCAGCAGGGGAGGCAGCACTTCGGAAGCTTTCTTT; CDR3aa: CASRGGSTSEAFF; j_gene: TRBJ1-1; v_gene: TRBV6-8; abundance: NA; len: 13; d_gene: NA
CDR3nt: TGTGCCAGCAGCGTTGGGGTAGGGGACGAGCAGTACTTC; CDR3aa: CASSVGVGDEQYF; j_gene: TRBJ2-7; v_gene: TRBV7-2; abundance: few; len: 13; d_gene: NA
CDR3nt: TGTGCCAGCAGCCCCCAAGCGGGGGGCTACCACAATGAGCAGTTCTTC; CDR3aa: CASSPQAGGYHNEQFF; j_gene: TRBJ2-1; v_gene: TRBV7-8; abundance: NA; len: 16; d_gene: TRBD2
CDR3nt: TGCGACCCCCCGGGCCTGAACACTGAAGCTTTCTTT; CDR3aa: CDPPGLNTEAFF; j_gene: TRBJ1-1; v_gene: TRBV10-1; abundance: NA; len: 12; d_gene: NA